The 3 T cell receptor beta chains below were found in one sample sequenced in a study of blood T cell repertoires in COVID-19. Repertoires were generated with immunoSEQ multiplex PCR, while TCRdb's copy carries only in-frame clones and drops some. The sample shows 150,000 to 200,000 clones, roughly 80% of them seen only once. Sequencing input: PBMCs or T cells enriched from blood (not recorded which). The origin of the receptors is a woman in her 40s with acute COVID-19.

The rearrangement uses TRBV10-2 and TRBJ2-3; weak D call: TRBD2 (6 bases). The V end was cut by 10 bases, the J end by 0 bases, with 17 bases between. This CDR3 region has 15 residues. Germline V CDR1 and CDR2: WSHSY, SAAADI. The CDR3 sequence is CATLKRAISTDTQYF. In nucleotides, the CDR3 is TGCGCCACCCTCAAGCGGGCCATTAGCACAGATACGCAGTATTTT.

The V gene is TRBV18, the J gene TRBJ2-3; 8 bases are a match to TRBD2. The germline gives CDR1 KGHSH, CDR2 LQKENI. Unmatched junction bases numbered 7, after V lost 1 base and J lost 1 base. The CDR3 runs 17 residues. The CDR3 reads CASSPRNTGLGTDTQYF. The DNA of the CDR3 is TGTGCCAGCTCACCACGAAATACGGGACTAGGCACAGATACGCAGTATTTT. The whole variable domain, remainder taken from reference TRBV18 and TRBJ2-3, is NAGVMQNPRHLVRRRGQEARLRCSPMKGHSHVYWYRQLPEEGLKFMVYLQKENIIDESGMPKERFSAEFPKEGPSILRIQQVVRGDSAAYFCASSPRNTGLGTDTQYFGPGTRLTVL.

The chain links TRBV2 to TRBJ2-1; D possibly corresponds to TRBD2 (6 bases). Germline-derived CDR1 and CDR2 are SNHLY and FYNNEI. The CDR3 extends over 12 amino acids. Trimming removed 5 bases from V and 10 bases from J, with 12 bases in between. CDR3 nucleotides: TGTGCCAGCAGTAACCTGGCGGGGGAGCAGTTCTTC. Protein sequence: CASSNLAGEQFF.